These 26 T cell receptor beta chains originate from one sample sequenced in a study of blood T cell repertoires in COVID-19 (dated by TCRdb to the early 2020s). Receptor amplification or capture employed the immunoSEQ multiplex PCR assay. TCRdb provides this immuneACCESS table in a form limited to in-frame rearrangements. Some clones are lacking; in checked studies, under half of them reflect an unresolved V gene, and why the rest are absent is not known. The sample contains about 230,000 clones, roughly 83% of them found a single time. The ten largest account for 2.5% to 3% of the sample. Sequencing was carried out using peripheral blood. These receptor sequences come from an older woman with active or convalescent COVID-19.

The chain has TRBV4-2 and TRBJ2-3; D ambiguous. The CDR3 is 15 residues long. CDR1 and CDR2 (germline): LGHNA, YNFKEQ. V lost 2 bases to trimming and J lost 6 bases, with 15 bases between them. The CDR3 region has the DNA TGTGCCAGCAGCCAAACCCCCGATCCTGCGGATACGCAGTATTTT. Protein: CASSQTPDPADTQYF.

This clone was counted ten times or more. The rearrangement links TRBV28 to TRBJ1-2; 9 nucleotides align to TRBD1. CDR3 length: 14 residues. In germline, CDR1 is MDHEN, CDR2 SYDVKM. V was clipped by 6 bases and J by 5 bases; unmatched bases: 7. CDR3 region: CASRQQGARYGYTF. As DNA, the CDR3 is TGTGCCAGCAGACAACAGGGGGCGAGGTATGGCTACACCTTC.

The rearrangement uses TRBV19 and TRBJ2-6; D is possibly TRBD2 (6 bases). V was cut by 8 bases and J by 0 bases, with 8 bases left in between. Germline CDR1 is LNHDA and CDR2 is SQIVND (reference sequence). CDR3 size: 14 residues. The CDR3 DNA sequence: TGTGCCAGTTCGGGGGTCTCTGGGGCCAACGTCCTGACTTTC. This translates into CASSGVSGANVLTF.

For the CDR3, the DNA is TGTGCCAGCAGTCCGGACAGGGGCTATTCACCCCTCCACTTT. Its translation is CASSPDRGYSPLHF. The chain employs TRBV6-5 and TRBJ1-6; TRBD1 matches 9 bases. The CDR3 runs to 14 residues. The junction had 4 bases not matched to a gene; V was cut back by 5 bases and J by 8 bases. Per the germline V gene, CDR1 is MNHEY and CDR2 is SVGAGI.

This clone was seen only once. The chain couples TRBV3-1 (or the pseudogene TRBV3-2) to TRBJ1-4; D is undetermined. The CDR3 is 14 amino acids. Trimming took 2 bases from V and 8 from J, leaving 12 bases between them. Germline V gives CDR1 LGHDT, CDR2 YNNKEL (reference sequence). CDR3 coding DNA: TGTGCCAGCAGCCAAAGTACAGCCTACGAAAAACTGTTTTTT. As protein: CASSQSTAYEKLFF.

The chain couples TRBV29-1 to TRBJ2-1; D remains ambiguous. This CDR3 is 12 amino acids long. Trimming took off 3 bases at V and 4 bases at J, with 7 bases between the two ends. Germline CDR1 reads SQVTM; CDR2 reads ANQGSEA. CDR3 sequence: CSVDLQYNEQFF. The DNA for the CDR3 is TGCAGCGTTGATCTACAGTACAATGAGCAGTTCTTC.

The chain is built from TRBV7-2 and TRBJ1-5; tentatively, D is TRBD1 (6 bases). V was trimmed by 0 bases and J by 6 bases, leaving 12 bases between them. Germline V CDR1 and CDR2: SGHTA, FQGNSA. The CDR3 has 15 amino acids. This CDR3 is CASSLAIGTIQPQHF. DNA for the CDR3: TGTGCCAGCAGCTTAGCTATCGGGACAATTCAGCCCCAGCATTTT.

The chain employs TRBV5-1 and TRBJ1-4, with 9 positions matching TRBD1. The CDR3 runs 14 residues. Germline-derived CDR1 and CDR2 are SGHRS and YFSETQ. With V trimmed by 3 bases and J by 6 bases, 3 bases remained unmatched. The CDR3 reads CASSSQGADEKLFF. The CDR3 DNA reads as TGCGCCAGCAGCTCACAGGGGGCGGATGAAAAACTGTTTTTT.

The chain has TRBV28 and TRBJ1-4, with 7 bases fitting TRBD1. CDR1 and CDR2 (germline): MDHEN, SYDVKM. Trimming removed 6 bases from V and 10 bases from J; junction bases left unmatched: 8. CDR3 length: 13 residues. This CDR3 is CASSPPGQPKLFF. The CDR3 coding sequence is TGTGCCAGCAGCCCGCCGGGACAGCCAAAACTGTTTTTT.

This clone has just one count. The gene calls are TRBV7-2 and TRBJ2-1; D call uncertain. The ends were cut back, 0 bases at V and 7 bases at J, with 10 bases in the middle. The V gene's germline CDR1 is SGHTA and CDR2 FQGNSA. The CDR3 covers 14 residues. CDR3 residues: CASSLAPAENEQFF. The CDR3 DNA is TGTGCCAGCAGCTTAGCGCCGGCGGAGAATGAGCAGTTCTTC.

This chain joins TRBV7-9 and TRBJ1-6; TRBD1 is a possible D gene (6 bases). This CDR3 contains 13 residues. Germline-derived CDR1 and CDR2 are SEHNR and FQNEAQ (reference sequence). Between the trimmed V and J ends, which lost 11 bases and 2 bases, there was a span of 10 bases. CDR3 in amino acids: CAGGQTYNSPLHF. CDR3 DNA: TGTGCCGGTGGACAGACCTATAATTCACCCCTCCACTTT.

This rearrangement joins TRBV4-3 to TRBJ2-7; D call uncertain. Trimming removed 1 base from V and 3 bases from J, with 13 bases in between. Germline V CDR1 and CDR2: LGHNA, YSLEER. The CDR3 runs to 15 residues. The CDR3 reads CASSQARYANYEQYF. The CDR3 DNA is TGCGCCAGCAGCCAAGCACGGTACGCCAACTACGAGCAGTACTTC.

V gene TRBV29-1 combines with J gene TRBJ1-4; D ambiguous. This CDR3 has 15 amino acids. Per the germline V gene, CDR1 is SQVTM and CDR2 is ANQGSEA. The V and J ends lost 4 bases and 0 bases respectively, with 12 bases between them. The CDR3 reads CSVVGQAATNEKLFF. The CDR3 DNA follows: TGCAGCGTTGTGGGTCAGGCCGCAACTAATGAAAAACTGTTTTTT.

This chain joins TRBV5-4 and TRBJ2-3; 10 bases agree with TRBD2. V trimming: 0 bases; J trimming: 4 bases; junction bases outside the gene matches: 14. Germline loops: CDR1 SGHNT, CDR2 YYREEE (reference sequence). The length of the CDR3 is 19 residues. The CDR3 region is CASSLAWGVAGGRPDTQYF. In DNA form, the CDR3 reads TGTGCCAGCAGCTTGGCCTGGGGGGTAGCGGGAGGACGGCCAGATACGCAGTATTTT.

The J gene is TRBJ1-2, the V gene TRBV7-8; D remains ambiguous. V lost 7 bases to trimming and J lost 9 bases, with 18 bases between them. Germline loops: CDR1 SGHVS, CDR2 FQNEAQ. This CDR3 is 13 amino acids long. CDR3 in DNA: TGTGCCAGCACCGATGGGAGGTCCCGGAGCTACACCTTC. It encodes CASTDGRSRSYTF.

This clone was counted a few times. This chain uses TRBV12-3 or TRBV12-4 with TRBJ1-1, with 8 bases that match TRBD1. The CDR3 covers 13 residues. J gave up 4 bases and V 7 bases, and 5 bases lay outside the gene matches. CDR3 sequence: CASIQTGGTEAFF. The CDR3 nucleotides read TGTGCCAGCATCCAAACAGGGGGCACTGAAGCTTTCTTT.

The chain has TRBV19 and TRBJ2-3, with 8 positions matching TRBD1. The CDR3 runs to 16 residues. The V segment lost 9 bases and the J segment 4 bases; nucleotides outside the gene matches: 15. Germline V gives CDR1 LNHDA, CDR2 SQIVND (reference sequence). CDR3 sequence reads: CASRYNRGIFADTQYF. DNA of the CDR3: TGTGCCAGCAGATACAACAGGGGGATTTTTGCAGATACGCAGTATTTT.

This rearrangement joins TRBV4-1 to TRBJ1-2; D might be TRBD1 (5 bases). The V end lost 4 bases, the J end lost 4 bases, and 16 bases lay between the germline ends. Germline V CDR1 and CDR2: MGHRA, YSYEKL. There are 15 residues in the CDR3. As DNA, the CDR3 is TGCGCCAGCAGCCTCGGGGGATCCAGTGGCTATGGCTACACCTTC. It specifies CASSLGGSSGYGYTF.

The chain uses TRBV30 and TRBJ2-3; D remains unclear. The CDR3 is made up of 13 amino acids. Germline V gives CDR1 GTSNPN, CDR2 SVGIG (reference sequence). The ends were cut back, 2 bases at V and 4 bases at J, with 10 bases in the middle. CDR3 sequence (DNA): TGTGCCTGGAGTCAATGGCTGGCAGATACGCAGTATTTT. The encoded protein is CAWSQWLADTQYF.

The chain links TRBV19 to TRBJ1-5; 7 positions agree with TRBD1. Trimming removed 5 bases from V and 6 bases from J; junction bases left unmatched: 4. Per the germline V gene, CDR1 is LNHDA and CDR2 is SQIVND (reference sequence). This CDR3 contains 13 residues. The CDR3 sequence: CASSGDRVQPQHF. As DNA, the CDR3 is TGTGCCAGTAGTGGAGACAGGGTTCAGCCCCAGCATTTT.

The CDR3 DNA reads TGCGCCAGCAGCCTAGGGTGGGGCCTGGCAGATACGCAGTATTTT. Translating gives CASSLGWGLADTQYF. The rearrangement joins TRBV5-1 to TRBJ2-3, with a possible D match to TRBD1 (5 bases). Germline loops: CDR1 SGHRS, CDR2 YFSETQ. V lost 4 bases to trimming and J lost 4 bases, with 16 bases between them. The CDR3 contains 15 residues.

CDR3 nucleotides: TGTGCCAGCAGCTCCCAGGCTGGCACCGGGGAGCTGTTTTTT. Translating it yields CASSSQAGTGELFF. The chain couples TRBV5-4 to TRBJ2-2; D call uncertain. V lost 3 bases and J 4 bases, leaving 10 bases between the germline ends. CDR1 is SGHNT, CDR2 YYREEE, per germline (reference sequence). This CDR3 region has 14 residues. Looking up the rest from reference TRBV5-4 and TRBJ2-2 gives the full variable domain: ETGVTQSPTHLIKTRGQQVTLRCSSQSGHNTVSWYQQALGQGPQFIFQYYREEENGRGNFPPRFSGLQFPNYSSELNVNALELDDSALYLCASSSQAGTGELFFGEGSRLTVL.

The sample holds one count of this clone. The chain joins TRBV3-1 (or the pseudogene TRBV3-2) to TRBJ1-4, with D hard to call. CDR1 is LGHDT and CDR2 is YNNKEL in the germline V gene (reference sequence). With 4 bases removed from V and 7 bases from J, the gap between germline ends came to 10 bases. This CDR3 is built from 13 residues. The CDR3 spells CASSRKGGEKLFF. CDR3 sequence (DNA): TGTGCCAGCAGCCGCAAAGGAGGTGAAAAACTGTTTTTT.

This rearrangement joins TRBV3-1 (or the pseudogene TRBV3-2) to TRBJ1-5; the D gene is possibly TRBD1 (5 bases). Germline CDR1 LGHDT, CDR2 YNNKEL (reference sequence). The CDR3 covers 12 residues. V lost 5 bases, J lost 9 bases, and 11 bases lay in between. This CDR3 reads CASSYGGGPQHF. In DNA, the CDR3 is TGTGCCAGCAGCTACGGGGGGGGGCCCCAGCATTTT.

This sequence joins TRBV6-5 and TRBJ1-5; 7 bases are a match to TRBD1. V shed 6 bases and J 0 bases; nucleotides not matched to a gene: 2. Germline V gene lookup returns CDR1 MNHEY and CDR2 SVGAGI. The CDR3 runs to 14 residues. DNA for the CDR3: TGTGCCAGCAGGGGACAGCTTAGCAATCAGCCCCAGCATTTT. Its protein product is CASRGQLSNQPQHF.

The genes are TRBV29-1 and TRBJ2-7; D not resolved. The CDR3 spans 13 residues. Deletions cut 4 bases from V and 0 bases from J, with 10 bases between. Germline V lookup: CDR1 SQVTM, CDR2 ANQGSEA. The CDR3 sequence is CSVGQTYSYEQYF. The CDR3 region has the DNA TGCAGCGTTGGTCAGACTTACTCCTACGAGCAGTACTTC.